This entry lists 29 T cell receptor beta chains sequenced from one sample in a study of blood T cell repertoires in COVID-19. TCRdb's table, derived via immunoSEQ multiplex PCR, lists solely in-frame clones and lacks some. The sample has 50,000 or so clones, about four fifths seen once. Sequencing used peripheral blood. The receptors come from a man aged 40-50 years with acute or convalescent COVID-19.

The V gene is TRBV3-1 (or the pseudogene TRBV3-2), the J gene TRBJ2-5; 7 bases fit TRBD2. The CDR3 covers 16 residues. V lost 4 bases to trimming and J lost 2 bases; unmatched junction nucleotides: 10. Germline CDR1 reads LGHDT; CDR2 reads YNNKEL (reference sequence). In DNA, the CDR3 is TGTGCCAGCAGCCCACAGAGCGGGGATATACAAGAGACCCAGTACTTC. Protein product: CASSPQSGDIQETQYF.

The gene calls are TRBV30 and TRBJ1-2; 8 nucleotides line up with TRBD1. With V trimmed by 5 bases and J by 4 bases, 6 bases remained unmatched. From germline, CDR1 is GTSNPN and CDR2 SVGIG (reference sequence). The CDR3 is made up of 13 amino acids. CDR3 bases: TGTGCCTGGGAGGGACAGGCGGCCTATGGCTACACCTTC. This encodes CAWEGQAAYGYTF.

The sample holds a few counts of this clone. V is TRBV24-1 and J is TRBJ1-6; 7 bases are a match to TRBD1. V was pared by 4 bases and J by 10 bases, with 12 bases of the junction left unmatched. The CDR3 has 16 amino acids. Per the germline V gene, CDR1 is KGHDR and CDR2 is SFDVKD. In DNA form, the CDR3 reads TGTGCCACCAGTGACACACGACAGGGTTTAGACTCACCCCTCCACTTT. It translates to CATSDTRQGLDSPLHF.

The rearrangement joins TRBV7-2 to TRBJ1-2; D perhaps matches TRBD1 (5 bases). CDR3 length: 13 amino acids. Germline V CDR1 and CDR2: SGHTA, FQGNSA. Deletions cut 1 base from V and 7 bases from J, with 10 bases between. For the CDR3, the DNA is TGTGCCAGCAGCTTAGGACAGAATCGTGGCTACACCTTC. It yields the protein CASSLGQNRGYTF.

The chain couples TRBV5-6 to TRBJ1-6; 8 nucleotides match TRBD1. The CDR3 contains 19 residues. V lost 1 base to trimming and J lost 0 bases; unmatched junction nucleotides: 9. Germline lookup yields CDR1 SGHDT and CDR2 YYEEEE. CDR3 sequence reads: CASSLKRWTGSSYNSPLHF. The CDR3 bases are TGTGCCAGCAGCTTGAAAAGGTGGACAGGGAGCTCCTATAATTCACCCCTCCACTTT.

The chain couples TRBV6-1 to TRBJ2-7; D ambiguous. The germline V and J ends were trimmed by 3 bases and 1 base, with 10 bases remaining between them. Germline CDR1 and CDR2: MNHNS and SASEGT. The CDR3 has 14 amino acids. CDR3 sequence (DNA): TGTGCCAGCAGTGATAATTGGGCTTCCTACGAGCAGTACTTC. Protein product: CASSDNWASYEQYF.

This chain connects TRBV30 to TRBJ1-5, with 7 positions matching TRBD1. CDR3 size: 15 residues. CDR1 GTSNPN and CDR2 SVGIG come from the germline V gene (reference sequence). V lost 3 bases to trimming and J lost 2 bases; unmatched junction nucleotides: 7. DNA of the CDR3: TGTGCCTGGAGGGGAACAGGGGCGGGCAATCAGCCCCAGCATTTT. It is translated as CAWRGTGAGNQPQHF.

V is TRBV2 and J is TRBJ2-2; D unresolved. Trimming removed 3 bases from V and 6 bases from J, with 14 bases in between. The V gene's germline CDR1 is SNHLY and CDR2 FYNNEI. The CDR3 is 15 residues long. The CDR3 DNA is TGTGCCAGCAGTGAGGGCACATGGGTATCCGGGGAGCTGTTTTTT. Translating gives CASSEGTWVSGELFF. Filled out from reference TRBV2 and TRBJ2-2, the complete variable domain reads EPEVTQTPSHQVTQMGQEVILRCVPISNHLYFYWYRQILGQKVEFLVSFYNNEISEKSEIFDDQFSVERPDGSNFTLKIRSTKLEDSAMYFCASSEGTWVSGELFFGEGSRLTVL.

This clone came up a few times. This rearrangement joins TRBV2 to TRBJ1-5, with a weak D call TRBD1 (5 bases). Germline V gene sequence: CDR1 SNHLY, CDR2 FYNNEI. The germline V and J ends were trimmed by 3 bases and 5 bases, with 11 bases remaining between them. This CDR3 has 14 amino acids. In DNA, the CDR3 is TGTGCCAGCAGTGACCGACAGTCGGATCAGCCCCAGCATTTT. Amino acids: CASSDRQSDQPQHF.

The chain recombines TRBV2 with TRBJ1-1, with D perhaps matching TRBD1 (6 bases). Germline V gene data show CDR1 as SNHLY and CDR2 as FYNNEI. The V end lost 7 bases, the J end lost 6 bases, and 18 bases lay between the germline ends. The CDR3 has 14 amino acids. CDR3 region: CASTLRGGQSEAFF. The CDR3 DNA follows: TGTGCCAGCACTCTAAGGGGGGGCCAGTCTGAAGCTTTCTTT.

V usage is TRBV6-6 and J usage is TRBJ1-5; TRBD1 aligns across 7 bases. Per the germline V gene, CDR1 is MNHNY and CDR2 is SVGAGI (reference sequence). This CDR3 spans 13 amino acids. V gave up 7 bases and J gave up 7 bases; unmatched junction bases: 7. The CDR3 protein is CASTPTGEQPQHF. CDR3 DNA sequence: TGTGCCAGCACCCCCACAGGGGAGCAGCCCCAGCATTTT.

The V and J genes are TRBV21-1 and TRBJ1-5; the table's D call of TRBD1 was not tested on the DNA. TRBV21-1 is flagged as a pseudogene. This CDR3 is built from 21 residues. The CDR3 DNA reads TGTGCCAGCAGCGTACTCAATCCCCAAGGACAGGGGGCAAGGAGGCTACGGCCCCAGCATTTT. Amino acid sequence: CASSVLNPQGQGARRLRPQHF.

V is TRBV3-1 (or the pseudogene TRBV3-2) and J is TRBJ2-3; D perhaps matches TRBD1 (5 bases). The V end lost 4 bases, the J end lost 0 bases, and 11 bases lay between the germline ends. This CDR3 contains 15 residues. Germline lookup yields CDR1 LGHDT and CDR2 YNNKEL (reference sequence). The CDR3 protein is CASSRAQGSTDTQYF. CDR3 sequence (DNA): TGTGCCAGCAGCCGGGCCCAGGGTAGCACAGATACGCAGTATTTT.

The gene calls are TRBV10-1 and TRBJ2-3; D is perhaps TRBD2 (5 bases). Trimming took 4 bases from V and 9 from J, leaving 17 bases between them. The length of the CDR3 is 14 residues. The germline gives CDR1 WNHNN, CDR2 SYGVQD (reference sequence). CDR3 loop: CASSGVPSGGTQYF. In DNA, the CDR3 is TGCGCCAGCAGTGGGGTCCCCAGCGGAGGAACGCAGTATTTT.

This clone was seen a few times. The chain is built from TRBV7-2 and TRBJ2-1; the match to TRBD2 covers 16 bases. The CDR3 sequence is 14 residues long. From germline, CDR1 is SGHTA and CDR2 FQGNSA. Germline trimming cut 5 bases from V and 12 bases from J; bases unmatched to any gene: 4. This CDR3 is CASSPGLAGGPQFF. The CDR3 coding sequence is TGTGCCAGCAGCCCGGGACTAGCGGGGGGGCCGCAGTTCTTC.

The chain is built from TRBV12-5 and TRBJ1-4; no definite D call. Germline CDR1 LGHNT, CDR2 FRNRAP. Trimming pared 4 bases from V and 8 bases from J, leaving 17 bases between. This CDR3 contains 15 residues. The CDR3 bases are TGTGCTAGTGGTTCCGATTCAGGTTTACGGGAAAAACTGTTTTTT. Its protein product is CASGSDSGLREKLFF.

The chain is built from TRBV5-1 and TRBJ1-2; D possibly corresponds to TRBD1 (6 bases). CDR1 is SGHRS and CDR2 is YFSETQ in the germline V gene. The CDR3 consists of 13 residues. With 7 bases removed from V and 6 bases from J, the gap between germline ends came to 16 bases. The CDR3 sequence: CASSSTGPHGYTF. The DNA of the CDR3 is TGCGCCAGCTCATCGACAGGCCCCCATGGCTACACCTTC.

CDR3 DNA: TGTGCCAGCAGGGGGACAGGGTGGAACACTGAAGCTTTCTTT. Amino acids: CASRGTGWNTEAFF. The V gene is TRBV2, the J gene TRBJ1-1; 9 bases line up with TRBD1. Germline V gene sequence: CDR1 SNHLY, CDR2 FYNNEI. This CDR3 is built from 14 residues. The V and J ends lost 6 bases and 1 base, in that order; junction bases with no gene match: 3.

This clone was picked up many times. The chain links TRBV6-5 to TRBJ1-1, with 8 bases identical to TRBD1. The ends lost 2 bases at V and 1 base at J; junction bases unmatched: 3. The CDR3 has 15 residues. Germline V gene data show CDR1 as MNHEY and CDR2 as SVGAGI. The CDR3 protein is CASSYLGQGNTEAFF. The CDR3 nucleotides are TGTGCCAGCAGTTACCTAGGACAGGGGAACACTGAAGCTTTCTTT.

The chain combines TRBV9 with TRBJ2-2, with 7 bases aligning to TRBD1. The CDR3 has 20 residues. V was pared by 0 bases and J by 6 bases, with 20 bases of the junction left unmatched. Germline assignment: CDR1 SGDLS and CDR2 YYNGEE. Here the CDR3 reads CASSVALGTGAGGFSGELFF. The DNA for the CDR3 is TGTGCCAGCAGCGTAGCCCTCGGGACCGGCGCAGGGGGTTTCTCCGGGGAGCTGTTTTTT.

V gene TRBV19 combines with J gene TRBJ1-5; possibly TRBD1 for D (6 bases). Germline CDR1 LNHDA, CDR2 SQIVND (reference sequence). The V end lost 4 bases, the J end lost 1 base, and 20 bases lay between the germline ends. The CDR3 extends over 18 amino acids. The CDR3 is CASSRDISIPGSNQPQHF. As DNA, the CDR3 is TGTGCCAGTAGTAGGGACATCTCAATTCCTGGGAGCAATCAGCCCCAGCATTTT.

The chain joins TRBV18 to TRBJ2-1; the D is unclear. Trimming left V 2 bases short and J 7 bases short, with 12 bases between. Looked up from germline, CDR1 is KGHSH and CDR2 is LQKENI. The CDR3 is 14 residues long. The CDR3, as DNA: TGTGCCAGCTCACCAGGAGTACGTGGGAATGAGCAGTTCTTC. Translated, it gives CASSPGVRGNEQFF.

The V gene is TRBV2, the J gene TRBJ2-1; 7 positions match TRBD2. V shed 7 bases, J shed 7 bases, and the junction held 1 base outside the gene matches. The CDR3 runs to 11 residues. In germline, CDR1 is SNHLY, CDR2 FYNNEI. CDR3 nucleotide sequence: TGTGCCAGCATGGGGGGGAATGAGCAGTTCTTC. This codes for CASMGGNEQFF.

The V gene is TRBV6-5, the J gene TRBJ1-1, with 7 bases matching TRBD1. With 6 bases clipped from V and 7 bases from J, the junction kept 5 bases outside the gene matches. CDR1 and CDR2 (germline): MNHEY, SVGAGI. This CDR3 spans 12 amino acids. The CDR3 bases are TGTGCCAGCAGGACAGGGCTCAATGAAGCTTTCTTT. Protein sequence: CASRTGLNEAFF.

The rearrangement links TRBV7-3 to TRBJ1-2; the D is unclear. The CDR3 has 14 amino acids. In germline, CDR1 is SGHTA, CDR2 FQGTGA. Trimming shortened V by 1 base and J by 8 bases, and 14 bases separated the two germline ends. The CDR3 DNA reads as TGTGCCAGCAGCTTAAGATCCCCCTTACAGGGCTACACCTTC. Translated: CASSLRSPLQGYTF.

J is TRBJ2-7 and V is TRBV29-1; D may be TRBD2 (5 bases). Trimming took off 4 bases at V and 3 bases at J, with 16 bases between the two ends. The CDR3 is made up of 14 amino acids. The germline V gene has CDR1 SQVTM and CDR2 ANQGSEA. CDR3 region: CSVGEPTRNYEQYF. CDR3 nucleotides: TGCAGCGTTGGGGAGCCTACACGGAACTACGAGCAGTACTTC.

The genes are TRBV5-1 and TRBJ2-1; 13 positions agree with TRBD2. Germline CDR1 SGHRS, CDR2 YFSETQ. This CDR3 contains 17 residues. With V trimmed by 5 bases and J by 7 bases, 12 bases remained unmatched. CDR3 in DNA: TGCGCCAGCAGGATAGGGACTAGCGGGAACCTCATTAATGAGCAGTTCTTC. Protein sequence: CASRIGTSGNLINEQFF.

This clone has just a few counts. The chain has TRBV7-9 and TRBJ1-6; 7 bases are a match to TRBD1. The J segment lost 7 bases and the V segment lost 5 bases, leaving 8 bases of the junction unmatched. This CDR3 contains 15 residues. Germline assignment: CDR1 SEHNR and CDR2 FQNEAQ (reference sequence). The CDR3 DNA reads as TGTGCCAGCAGCCCTTCGACAGGGATGAATTCACCCCTCCACTTT. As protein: CASSPSTGMNSPLHF.

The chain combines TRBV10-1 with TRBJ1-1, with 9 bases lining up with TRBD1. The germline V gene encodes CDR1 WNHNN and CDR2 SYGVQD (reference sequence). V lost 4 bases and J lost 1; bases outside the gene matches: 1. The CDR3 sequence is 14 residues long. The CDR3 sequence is CASSGTGANTEAFF. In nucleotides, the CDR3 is TGCGCCAGCAGTGGGACAGGGGCGAACACTGAAGCTTTCTTT.